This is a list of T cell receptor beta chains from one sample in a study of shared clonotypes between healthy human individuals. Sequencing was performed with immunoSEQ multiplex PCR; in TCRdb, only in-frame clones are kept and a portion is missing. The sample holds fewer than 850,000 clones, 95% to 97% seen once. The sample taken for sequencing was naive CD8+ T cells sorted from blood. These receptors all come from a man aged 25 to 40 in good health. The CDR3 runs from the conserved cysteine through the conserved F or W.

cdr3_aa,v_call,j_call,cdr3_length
CASSRTYEQFF,TRBV5-6,TRBJ2-1,11
CASSPRAQGIDNEQFF,TRBV18,TRBJ2-1,16
CASSDRDRDYEQYF,TRBV9,TRBJ2-7,14
CASSGSGLQNSYEQYF,TRBV21-1,TRBJ2-7,16
CASSDTDRTLAKNIQYF,TRBV7-9,TRBJ2-4,17
CASSPRWNEKLFF,TRBV14,TRBJ1-4,13
CASMGAIGEKLFF,TRBV10-2,TRBJ1-4,13
CASSVRAGGMNTEAFF,TRBV27,TRBJ1-1,16
CASSEGLTYQETQYF,TRBV19,TRBJ2-5,15
CASSLDGSEAFF,TRBV11-3,TRBJ1-1,12
CASSYGTGNEQYF,TRBV6-5,TRBJ2-7,13
CASSFGTGDSPAHF,TRBV6-5,TRBJ1-5,14
CASSQTGTYEQYF,TRBV5-4,TRBJ2-7,13
CASRGPDGREISDTQYF,TRBV2,TRBJ2-3,17
CASSLVSGTDTQYF,TRBV5-1,TRBJ2-3,14